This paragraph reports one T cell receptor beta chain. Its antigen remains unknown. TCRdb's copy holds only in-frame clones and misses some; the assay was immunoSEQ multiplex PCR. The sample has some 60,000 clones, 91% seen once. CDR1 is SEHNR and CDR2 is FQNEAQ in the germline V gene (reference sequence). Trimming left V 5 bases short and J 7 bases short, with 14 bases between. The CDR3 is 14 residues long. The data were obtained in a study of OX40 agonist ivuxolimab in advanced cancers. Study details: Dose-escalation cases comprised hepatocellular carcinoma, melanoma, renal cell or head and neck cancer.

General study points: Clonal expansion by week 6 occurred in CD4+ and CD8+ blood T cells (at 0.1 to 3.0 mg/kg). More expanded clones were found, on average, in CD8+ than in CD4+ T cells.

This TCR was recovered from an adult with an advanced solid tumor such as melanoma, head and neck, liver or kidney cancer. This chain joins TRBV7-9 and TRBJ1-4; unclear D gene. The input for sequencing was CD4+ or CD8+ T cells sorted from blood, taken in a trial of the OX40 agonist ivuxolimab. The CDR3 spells CASSSKEASEKLFF. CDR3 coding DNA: TGTGCCAGCAGCAGTAAGGAGGCTAGTGAAAAACTGTTTTTT.